This is a list of T cell receptor beta chains from one sample in a study of blood T cell repertoires in COVID-19. Using immunoSEQ multiplex PCR, the repertoire was profiled, and TCRdb retains in-frame clones only, with some absent. The sample lists roughly 250,000 clones; roughly nine tenths were seen once. Sequencing input: PBMCs or T cells enriched from blood (not recorded which). These receptors all stem from a woman aged 45-65 years who had recovered from COVID-19. Each CDR3 is given with its conserved first and last residue. The D gene is left open where the match is weak. Size values are once, few and many counts, or a class for expanded clones, and some rows have none.

CDR3aa: CASSSGQGYADTQYF
CDR3nt: TGCGCCAGCAGTTCGGGACAGGGTTACGCAGATACGCAGTATTTT
abundance: -
j_gene: TRBJ2-3
v_gene: TRBV5-1
d_gene: TRBD1

CDR3aa: CASSGSGQGNEQFF
CDR3nt: TGTGCCAGCAGCGGTTCGGGACAGGGGAACGAGCAGTTCTTC
abundance: few
j_gene: TRBJ2-1
v_gene: TRBV7-3
d_gene: TRBD1

CDR3aa: CASNYRDWNSPLHF
CDR3nt: TGTGCCAGCAACTACAGGGATTGGAATTCACCCCTCCACTTT
abundance: -
j_gene: TRBJ1-6
v_gene: TRBV7-2
d_gene: -

CDR3aa: CASREAGEETQYF
CDR3nt: TGCGCCAGCAGGGAGGCGGGAGAAGAGACCCAGTACTTC
abundance: -
j_gene: TRBJ2-5
v_gene: TRBV10-2
d_gene: TRBD2

CDR3aa: CATSGYAGRKTGELFF
CDR3nt: TGTGCCACCAGTGGGTATGCAGGGAGGAAGACCGGGGAGCTGTTTTTT
abundance: -
j_gene: TRBJ2-2
v_gene: TRBV24-1
d_gene: -

CDR3aa: CASRGEGPWAGSSSGANVLTF
CDR3nt: TGTGCCAGCAGGGGGGAGGGGCCCTGGGCGGGATCTAGCTCTGGGGCCAACGTCCTGACTTTC
abundance: -
j_gene: TRBJ2-6
v_gene: TRBV27
d_gene: TRBD2

CDR3aa: CASSFTDGISYEQYF
CDR3nt: TGTGCCAGCAGTTTTACAGACGGAATCTCCTACGAGCAGTACTTC
abundance: -
j_gene: TRBJ2-7
v_gene: TRBV4-2
d_gene: -

CDR3aa: CAWSSLGTGTGGSRYEQYF
CDR3nt: TGTGCCTGGAGTTCCTTGGGGACCGGGACAGGGGGCTCTAGATACGAGCAGTACTTC
abundance: -
j_gene: TRBJ2-7
v_gene: TRBV30
d_gene: TRBD1

CDR3aa: CASSEATSGSVYQETQYF
CDR3nt: TGTGCCAGCAGTGAAGCGACTAGCGGGAGCGTGTACCAAGAGACCCAGTACTTC
abundance: -
j_gene: TRBJ2-5
v_gene: TRBV2
d_gene: TRBD2

CDR3aa: CASSVIAGVADTQYF
CDR3nt: TGCGCCAGCAGCGTAATAGCGGGAGTTGCAGATACGCAGTATTTT
abundance: -
j_gene: TRBJ2-3
v_gene: TRBV5-1
d_gene: TRBD2

CDR3aa: CASSKTGDNSPLHF
CDR3nt: TGTGCCAGCAGCAAAACAGGGGATAATTCACCCCTCCACTTT
abundance: -
j_gene: TRBJ1-6
v_gene: TRBV21-1
d_gene: -

CDR3aa: CASSKAWSSSPGANVLTF
CDR3nt: TGTGCCAGCAGCAAAGCTTGGTCAAGCTCCCCGGGGGCCAACGTCCTGACTTTC
abundance: -
j_gene: TRBJ2-6
v_gene: TRBV21-1
d_gene: -

CDR3aa: CATSSDRVWGYTF
CDR3nt: TGTGCCACCAGCAGCGACAGGGTATGGGGCTACACCTTC
abundance: -
j_gene: TRBJ1-2
v_gene: TRBV15
d_gene: TRBD1

CDR3aa: CASSAVRRDRVGNNEQFF
CDR3nt: TGCGCCAGCAGCGCAGTAAGACGGGACAGGGTGGGAAACAATGAGCAGTTCTTC
abundance: -
j_gene: TRBJ2-1
v_gene: TRBV5-1
d_gene: TRBD1

CDR3aa: CASSEAPGLGAYEQYF
CDR3nt: TGTGCCAGCAGTGAAGCGCCTGGGTTAGGAGCCTACGAGCAGTACTTC
abundance: -
j_gene: TRBJ2-7
v_gene: TRBV6-1
d_gene: -

CDR3aa: CASSLQENTEAFF
CDR3nt: TGCGCCAGCAGCTTACAGGAGAACACTGAAGCTTTCTTT
abundance: few
j_gene: TRBJ1-1
v_gene: TRBV5-1
d_gene: -

CDR3aa: CASSYSIQRNEQFF
CDR3nt: TGTGCCAGCAGTTACTCGATCCAGAGGAATGAGCAGTTCTTC
abundance: -
j_gene: TRBJ2-1
v_gene: TRBV6-5
d_gene: -

CDR3aa: CASRGDSLLSGANVLTF
CDR3nt: TGCGCCAGCAGGGGGGACAGTCTCTTATCTGGGGCCAACGTCCTGACTTTC
abundance: -
j_gene: TRBJ2-6
v_gene: TRBV10-1
d_gene: TRBD1

CDR3aa: CASSASGQGSEAFF
CDR3nt: TGTGCCAGCAGCGCATCGGGACAGGGGAGTGAAGCTTTCTTT
abundance: once
j_gene: TRBJ1-1
v_gene: TRBV7-3
d_gene: TRBD1

CDR3aa: CASSFDRAADTQYF
CDR3nt: TGTGCCAGCAGCTTCGACAGGGCAGCAGATACGCAGTATTTT
abundance: -
j_gene: TRBJ2-3
v_gene: TRBV5-5
d_gene: TRBD1

CDR3aa: CATRETGGTGELFF
CDR3nt: TGTGCCACCAGGGAAACAGGGGGCACCGGGGAGCTGTTTTTT
abundance: -
j_gene: TRBJ2-2
v_gene: TRBV24-1
d_gene: TRBD1

CDR3aa: CASSPDTYEQYF
CDR3nt: TGCGCCAGCAGCCCGGACACCTACGAGCAGTACTTC
abundance: -
j_gene: TRBJ2-7
v_gene: TRBV5-1
d_gene: -

CDR3aa: CASSIAKSSYNEQFF
CDR3nt: TGCGCCAGCAGCATAGCGAAAAGCTCCTACAATGAGCAGTTCTTC
abundance: -
j_gene: TRBJ2-1
v_gene: TRBV5-1
d_gene: -

CDR3aa: CASSSQPPGQGDEKLFF
CDR3nt: TGTGCCAGCAGCTCACAACCTCCGGGACAGGGGGATGAAAAACTGTTTTTT
abundance: -
j_gene: TRBJ1-4
v_gene: TRBV28
d_gene: TRBD1

CDR3aa: CASSFIAAGVPQHF
CDR3nt: TGTGCCAGCAGTTTTATAGCAGCCGGGGTCCCCCAGCATTTT
abundance: -
j_gene: TRBJ1-5
v_gene: TRBV27
d_gene: -

CDR3aa: CSASGSGSAYEQYF
CDR3nt: TGCAGTGCTAGTGGTAGCGGGAGCGCCTACGAGCAGTACTTC
abundance: -
j_gene: TRBJ2-7
v_gene: TRBV20-1
d_gene: TRBD2

CDR3aa: CASKTGGVFSGNTIYF
CDR3nt: TGTGCCAGTAAGACAGGGGGGGTATTCTCTGGAAACACCATATATTTT
abundance: -
j_gene: TRBJ1-3
v_gene: TRBV28
d_gene: TRBD1

CDR3aa: CASSPRDRGRAGSGADTQYF
CDR3nt: TGTGCCAGCAGCCCACGGGACAGGGGGCGCGCAGGGTCAGGTGCAGATACGCAGTATTTT
abundance: -
j_gene: TRBJ2-3
v_gene: TRBV9
d_gene: TRBD1

CDR3aa: CASSFAGGTYNEQFF
CDR3nt: TGTGCCAGCAGCTTCGCGGGAGGCACCTACAATGAGCAGTTCTTC
abundance: few
j_gene: TRBJ2-1
v_gene: TRBV11-2
d_gene: TRBD2

CDR3aa: CASSDGTGYSPLHF
CDR3nt: TGTGCCAGCTCTGATGGGACAGGATATTCACCCCTCCACTTT
abundance: -
j_gene: TRBJ1-6
v_gene: TRBV27
d_gene: TRBD1

CDR3aa: CAISEPTSGGLRETQYF
CDR3nt: TGTGCCATCAGTGAGCCGACTAGCGGAGGCCTCAGGGAGACCCAGTACTTC
abundance: -
j_gene: TRBJ2-5
v_gene: TRBV10-3
d_gene: TRBD2

CDR3aa: CASSSALGGQGYEQYF
CDR3nt: TGTGCCAGCAGTTCCGCTCTTGGGGGACAGGGTTACGAGCAGTACTTC
abundance: -
j_gene: TRBJ2-7
v_gene: TRBV6-2/TRBV6-3
d_gene: TRBD1

CDR3aa: CASSQVQGAGYGYTF
CDR3nt: TGTGCCAGCAGCCAAGTGCAGGGAGCGGGCTATGGCTACACCTTC
abundance: -
j_gene: TRBJ1-2
v_gene: TRBV14
d_gene: -

CDR3aa: CASSEPPAGGNEQYF
CDR3nt: TGTGCCAGCAGTGAGCCCCCGGCAGGGGGTAACGAGCAGTACTTC
abundance: -
j_gene: TRBJ2-7
v_gene: TRBV6-1
d_gene: TRBD1

CDR3aa: CASSPGTSGSMYEQYF
CDR3nt: TGTGCCAGCAGCCCTGGGACTAGCGGGAGTATGTACGAGCAGTACTTC
abundance: -
j_gene: TRBJ2-7
v_gene: TRBV28
d_gene: TRBD2

CDR3aa: CASSLNRDYGYTF
CDR3nt: TGTGCCAGCAGTTTAAACAGAGACTATGGCTACACCTTC
abundance: -
j_gene: TRBJ1-2
v_gene: TRBV27
d_gene: -

CDR3aa: CASSFVRGTGNHYNEQFF
CDR3nt: TGTGCCAGCAGCTTTGTGCGCGGGACAGGGAATCACTACAATGAGCAGTTCTTC
abundance: -
j_gene: TRBJ2-1
v_gene: TRBV12-1
d_gene: -

CDR3aa: CASSLGTQNYGYTF
CDR3nt: TGCGCCAGCAGCTTGGGGACACAAAACTATGGCTACACCTTC
abundance: -
j_gene: TRBJ1-2
v_gene: TRBV5-1
d_gene: -

CDR3aa: CASSLPQGSNGYTF
CDR3nt: TGTGCCAGCAGCCTACCACAGGGATCGAATGGCTACACCTTC
abundance: -
j_gene: TRBJ1-2
v_gene: TRBV3-1/TRBV3-2
d_gene: -

CDR3aa: CATSSWTTSEAFF
CDR3nt: TGTGCCACCAGCAGTTGGACAACCTCTGAAGCTTTCTTT
abundance: -
j_gene: TRBJ1-1
v_gene: TRBV15
d_gene: -

CDR3aa: CATSREQGTEQFF
CDR3nt: TGTGCCACCAGCAGGGAACAGGGTACTGAGCAGTTCTTC
abundance: -
j_gene: TRBJ2-1
v_gene: TRBV15
d_gene: -

CDR3aa: CASSRPSGQVYNEQFF
CDR3nt: TGTGCCAGCAGCCGACCATCGGGACAGGTATACAATGAGCAGTTCTTC
abundance: -
j_gene: TRBJ2-1
v_gene: TRBV14
d_gene: TRBD1

CDR3aa: CASSLVRGLTEAFF
CDR3nt: TGTGCCAGCAGCTTGGTCAGGGGGCTTACTGAAGCTTTCTTT
abundance: -
j_gene: TRBJ1-1
v_gene: TRBV5-6
d_gene: TRBD1

CDR3aa: CASSPAGQIPYGYTF
CDR3nt: TGTGCCAGCTCACCAGCGGGACAGATTCCCTATGGCTACACCTTC
abundance: -
j_gene: TRBJ1-2
v_gene: TRBV18
d_gene: TRBD1

CDR3aa: CASSQSGSTNEQYF
CDR3nt: TGTGCCAGCAGCCAGAGCGGGAGTACCAACGAGCAGTACTTC
abundance: -
j_gene: TRBJ2-7
v_gene: TRBV7-9
d_gene: TRBD2

CDR3aa: CASSWGLRGEQYF
CDR3nt: TGTGCCAGCAGTTGGGGCCTCAGGGGAGAGCAGTACTTC
abundance: -
j_gene: TRBJ2-7
v_gene: TRBV27
d_gene: -

CDR3aa: CASSTTGNTEAFF
CDR3nt: TGTGCCAGCAGTACTACAGGGAACACTGAAGCTTTCTTT
abundance: -
j_gene: TRBJ1-1
v_gene: TRBV6-5
d_gene: -

CDR3aa: CASGRYPYNSPLHF
CDR3nt: TGTGCCAGCGGCCGTTACCCCTATAATTCACCCCTCCACTTT
abundance: -
j_gene: TRBJ1-6
v_gene: TRBV6-5
d_gene: -

CDR3aa: CASRGQMNTEAFF
CDR3nt: TGTGCCAGCAGGGGACAAATGAACACTGAAGCTTTCTTT
abundance: once
j_gene: TRBJ1-1
v_gene: TRBV28
d_gene: -

CDR3aa: CAWSVRAGRGYSPLHF
CDR3nt: TGTGCCTGGAGTGTACGAGCCGGCAGGGGTTACTCACCCCTCCACTTT
abundance: -
j_gene: TRBJ1-6
v_gene: TRBV30
d_gene: -

CDR3aa: CASSIGQGAKNIQYF
CDR3nt: TGTGCCAGCAGTATTGGACAGGGTGCCAAAAACATTCAGTACTTC
abundance: -
j_gene: TRBJ2-4
v_gene: TRBV28
d_gene: TRBD1

CDR3aa: CASSLDSPPDEKLFF
CDR3nt: TGTGCCAGCAGCTTAGACAGCCCGCCCGATGAAAAACTGTTTTTT
abundance: -
j_gene: TRBJ1-4
v_gene: TRBV7-2
d_gene: -

CDR3aa: CASSEGRERSYEQYF
CDR3nt: TGTGCCAGCAGTGAAGGCCGGGAGAGGTCCTACGAGCAGTACTTC
abundance: -
j_gene: TRBJ2-7
v_gene: TRBV2
d_gene: -

CDR3aa: CASSLRGDLYGSYEQYF
CDR3nt: TGTGCCAGCAGCTTACGCGGGGATTTGTACGGCAGCTACGAGCAGTACTTC
abundance: -
j_gene: TRBJ2-7
v_gene: TRBV7-2
d_gene: -

CDR3aa: CASRGLAGTGELFF
CDR3nt: TGTGCCAGTCGGGGGCTAGCGGGGACCGGGGAGCTGTTTTTT
abundance: -
j_gene: TRBJ2-2
v_gene: TRBV27
d_gene: TRBD2

CDR3aa: CASSVRESTGELFF
CDR3nt: TGTGCCAGCAGTGTTAGGGAGTCGACCGGGGAGCTGTTTTTT
abundance: -
j_gene: TRBJ2-2
v_gene: TRBV2
d_gene: -

CDR3aa: CASSFRLAGGYEQFF
CDR3nt: TGTGCCAGCAGCTTTCGACTAGCGGGAGGCTATGAGCAGTTCTTC
abundance: -
j_gene: TRBJ2-1
v_gene: TRBV7-8
d_gene: TRBD2